This passage covers 2 T cell receptor beta chains from one sample sequenced in a study of blood T cell repertoires in COVID-19. Profiling relied on immunoSEQ multiplex PCR, and the TCRdb table lists in-frame clones only, not all of them. Among roughly 250,000 clones listed, 88% were seen once. Specimen: peripheral blood. The receptors stem from a man aged 60 to 69 who had recovered from COVID-19.

This rearrangement joins TRBV5-5 to TRBJ1-2; weak D call: TRBD1 (6 bases). Trimming took off 0 bases at V and 4 bases at J, with 16 bases between the two ends. This CDR3 comprises 16 residues. CDR1 and CDR2 (germline): SGHKS, YYEKEE (reference sequence). The DNA for the CDR3 is TGTGCCAGCAGCTTGGAAGTGACAGGAAGACCCTATGGCTACACCTTC. This codes for CASSLEVTGRPYGYTF. Full variable domain (missing parts from reference TRBV5-5 and TRBJ1-2): DAGVTQSPTHLIKTRGQQVTLRCSPISGHKSVSWYQQVLGQGPQFIFQYYEKEERGRGNFPDRFSARQFPNYSSELNVNALLLGDSALYLCASSLEVTGRPYGYTFGSGTRLTVV.

The chain combines TRBV5-1 with TRBJ1-2, with 7 bases identical to TRBD1. The V segment lost 1 base and the J segment 7 bases; nucleotides outside the gene matches: 16. The germline CDR1 and CDR2 sequences are SGHRS and YFSETQ. The CDR3 has 17 residues. DNA for the CDR3: TGCGCCAGCAGCTTGACCGCAGGGGGTCCTCCCTTTGCTGGCTACACCTTC. Protein sequence: CASSLTAGGPPFAGYTF. The full variable domain, with the rest looked up from reference TRBV5-1 and TRBJ1-2, is KAGVTQTPRYLIKTRGQQVTLSCSPISGHRSVSWYQQTPGQGLQFLFEYFSETQRNKGNFPGRFSGRQFSNSRSEMNVSTLELGDSALYLCASSLTAGGPPFAGYTFGSGTRLTVV.